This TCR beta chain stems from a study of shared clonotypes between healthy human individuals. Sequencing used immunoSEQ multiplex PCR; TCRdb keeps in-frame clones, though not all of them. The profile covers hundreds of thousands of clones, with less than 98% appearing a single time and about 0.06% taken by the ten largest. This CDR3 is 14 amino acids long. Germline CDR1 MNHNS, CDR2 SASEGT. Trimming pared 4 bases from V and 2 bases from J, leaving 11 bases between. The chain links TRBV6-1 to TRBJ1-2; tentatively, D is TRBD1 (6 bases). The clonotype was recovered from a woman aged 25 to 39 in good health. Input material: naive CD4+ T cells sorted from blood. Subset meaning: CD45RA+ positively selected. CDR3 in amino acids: CASSVGRGNYGYTF. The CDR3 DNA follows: TGTGCCAGCAGTGTGGGGAGGGGGAACTATGGCTACACCTTC.